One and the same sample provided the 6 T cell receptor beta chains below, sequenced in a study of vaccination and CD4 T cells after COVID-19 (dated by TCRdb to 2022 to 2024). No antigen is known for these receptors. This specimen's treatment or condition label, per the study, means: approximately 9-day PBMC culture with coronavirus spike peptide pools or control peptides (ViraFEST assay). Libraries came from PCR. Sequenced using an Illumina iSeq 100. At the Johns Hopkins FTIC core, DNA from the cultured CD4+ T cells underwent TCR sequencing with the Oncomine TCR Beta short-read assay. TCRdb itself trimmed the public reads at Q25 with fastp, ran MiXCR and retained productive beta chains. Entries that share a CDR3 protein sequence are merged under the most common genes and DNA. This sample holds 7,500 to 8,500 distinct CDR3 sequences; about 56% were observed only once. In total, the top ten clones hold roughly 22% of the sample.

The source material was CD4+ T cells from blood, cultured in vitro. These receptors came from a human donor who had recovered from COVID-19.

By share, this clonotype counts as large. The CDR3 region is CASSSGGERTEAFF. The CDR3 DNA reads as TGTGCCAGCAGCTCCGGTGGGGAACGGACTGAAGCTTTCTTT. V gene TRBV7-3 combines with J gene TRBJ1-1, with D hard to call. CDR1 and CDR2 (germline): SGHTA, FQGTGA. This CDR3 contains 14 residues. Trimming removed 4 bases from V and 5 bases from J, with 14 bases in between.

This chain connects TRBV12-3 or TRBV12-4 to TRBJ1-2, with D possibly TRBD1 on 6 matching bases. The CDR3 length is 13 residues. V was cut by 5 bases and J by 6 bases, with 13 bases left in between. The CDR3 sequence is CASSDGYRDGYTF. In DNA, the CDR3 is TGTGCCAGCAGTGATGGGTACAGGGATGGCTACACCTTC.

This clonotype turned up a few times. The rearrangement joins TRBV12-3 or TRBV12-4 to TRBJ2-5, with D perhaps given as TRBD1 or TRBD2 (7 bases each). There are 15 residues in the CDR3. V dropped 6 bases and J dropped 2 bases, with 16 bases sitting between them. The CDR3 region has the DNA TGTGCCAGCAGCATGGCAGGGGGAGGGCAAGAGACCCAGTACTTC. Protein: CASSMAGGGQETQYF.

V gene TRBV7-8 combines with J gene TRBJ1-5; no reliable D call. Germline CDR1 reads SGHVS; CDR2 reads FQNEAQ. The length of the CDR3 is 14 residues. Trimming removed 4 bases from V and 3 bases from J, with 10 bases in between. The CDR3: CASSSDTSNQPQHF. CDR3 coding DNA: TGTGCCAGCAGCTCCGACACCTCCAATCAGCCCCAGCATTTT.

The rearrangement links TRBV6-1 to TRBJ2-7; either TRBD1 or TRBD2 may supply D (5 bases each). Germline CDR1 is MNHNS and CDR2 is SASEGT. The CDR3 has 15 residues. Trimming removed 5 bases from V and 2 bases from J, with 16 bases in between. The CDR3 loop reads CASSTFRVGAYEQYF. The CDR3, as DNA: TGTGCCAGCAGTACGTTCCGGGTGGGGGCCTACGAGCAGTACTTC.

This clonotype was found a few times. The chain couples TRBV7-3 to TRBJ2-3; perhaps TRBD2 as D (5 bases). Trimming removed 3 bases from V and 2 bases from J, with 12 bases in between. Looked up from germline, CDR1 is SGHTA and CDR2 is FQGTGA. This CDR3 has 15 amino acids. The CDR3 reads CASSFGGGYTDTQYF. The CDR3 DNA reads TGTGCCAGCAGCTTTGGAGGCGGCTACACAGATACGCAGTATTTT.